This TCR beta chain was observed in a study of T cell responses to AZD1222 COVID-19 vaccine. General study results and limits: Females outnumbered males among donors, who were mostly white British; clonal diversity was possibly underestimated. The study identified only five or six AZD1222 recipients as seropositive at baseline.

For this clone: The antigen is unknown.

Samples with a second dose at about 4 or about 12 weeks were pooled together. This table comes from immunoSEQ multiplex PCR, and its TCRdb copy is limited to in-frame clones, with some not included. The sample includes 150,000 or so clones, 91% of them seen just once. V was trimmed by 4 bases and J by 3 bases, leaving 21 bases between them. CDR3 length: 18 residues. CDR1 and CDR2 from the germline V gene are LGHNA and YNFKEQ. The V and J genes are TRBV4-2 and TRBJ2-2; the D gene could be TRBD1 or TRBD2 (6 bases each). This TCR came from an adult who received the AZD1222 COVID-19 vaccine. Sequenced here: peripheral blood, sampled 28 days after the second AZD1222 dose. In DNA, the CDR3 is TGTGCCAGCAGCCGGATCGGAGGCTCGGGGGCCGACACCGGGGAGCTGTTTTTT. Its translation: CASSRIGGSGADTGELFF.